Presented here are 10 T cell receptor beta chains from one specimen sequenced in a study of radiotherapy plus CTLA-4 blockade in lung cancer. Profiling relied on immunoSEQ multiplex PCR, and the TCRdb table lists in-frame clones only, not all of them. The table has 78,000 or so clones, 70% to 90% seen once; the top ten hold roughly 0.95%. The sample was peripheral blood, taken from a patient treated with radiotherapy plus ipilimumab. These receptors were collected from a human donor with non-small cell lung cancer who had stable disease on radiotherapy plus ipilimumab.

The V and J genes are TRBV19 and TRBJ1-5; D may be TRBD1 (6 bases). Germline-derived CDR1 and CDR2 are LNHDA and SQIVND (reference sequence). CDR3 length: 14 residues. Trimming cost V 5 bases and J 4 bases, with 12 bases left between them. The CDR3 loop is CASSPRTENQPQHF. CDR3 coding DNA: TGTGCCAGTAGTCCCCGGACAGAAAATCAGCCCCAGCATTTT.

This sequence joins TRBV5-8 and TRBJ1-1, with a tentative D call TRBD1 (6 bases). This CDR3 comprises 16 residues. The germline V gene encodes CDR1 SGHTS and CDR2 YDEGEE. V shed 0 bases and J shed 4 bases, with 16 bases lying between them. The DNA for the CDR3 is TGTGCCAGCAGCTTGGTGGCGGGGGGCGCCGGCACTGAAGCTTTCTTT. This sequence encodes CASSLVAGGAGTEAFF.

The chain joins TRBV5-4 to TRBJ2-5, with a tentative D call TRBD1 (6 bases). This CDR3 spans 13 amino acids. V lost 5 bases, J lost 3 bases, and 11 bases lay in between. Germline V gene data show CDR1 as SGHNT and CDR2 as YYREEE (reference sequence). The CDR3 here is CASRRTAEETQYF. CDR3 coding DNA: TGTGCCAGCAGGAGGACAGCCGAAGAGACCCAGTACTTC.

With respect to this clone: An end of the junction does not agree with germline; a read error may underlie this. V is TRBV27 and J is TRBJ2-1; possible D gene TRBD2, 5 bases. The CDR3 is 15 residues long. Germline CDR1 is MNHEY and CDR2 is SMNVEV (reference sequence). The CDR3: CASGLWESSYNEQFF. DNA for the CDR3: TGTGCCAGCGGTTTGTGGGAGAGCTCCTACAATGAGCAGTTCTTC.

This clone has only one observation. The chain is built from TRBV9 and TRBJ1-1; weak D call: TRBD1 (5 bases). The CDR3 runs to 15 residues. Germline V gene lookup returns CDR1 SGDLS and CDR2 YYNGEE. V gave up 0 bases and J gave up 1 base, with 10 bases separating them. The CDR3 region has the DNA TGTGCCAGCAGCGTAGTGGGTCAGGGGAACACTGAAGCTTTCTTT. Its translation is CASSVVGQGNTEAFF.

The chain uses TRBV18 and TRBJ1-5; D possibly corresponds to TRBD1 (6 bases). Germline CDR1 and CDR2: KGHSH and LQKENI. Trimming cost V 0 bases and J 7 bases, with 25 bases left between them. This CDR3 is 19 amino acids long. The CDR3 loop reads CASSPPGRNRGGEDQPQHF. The CDR3 DNA reads TGTGCCAGCTCACCACCGGGTCGAAATAGAGGGGGGGAAGACCAGCCCCAGCATTTT.

The chain combines TRBV29-1 with TRBJ1-3; 9 bases line up with TRBD1. Germline V gene lookup returns CDR1 SQVTM and CDR2 ANQGSEA. With V trimmed by 6 bases and J by 0 bases, 15 bases remained unmatched. The CDR3 is 18 amino acids. This chain's CDR3 is CSVSQGGQGPFSGNTIYF. In DNA form, the CDR3 reads TGCAGCGTCTCCCAGGGGGGACAGGGCCCTTTCTCTGGAAACACCATATATTTT.

The chain joins TRBV4-2 to TRBJ1-1; 7 bases fit TRBD1. Germline CDR1 reads LGHNA; CDR2 reads YNFKEQ. The CDR3 consists of 18 residues. V gave up 1 base and J gave up 0 bases; unmatched junction bases: 11. The CDR3 protein is CASSQVTGLTTMNTEAFF. DNA of the CDR3: TGTGCCAGCAGCCAAGTGACAGGGTTAACCACCATGAACACTGAAGCTTTCTTT.

The chain carries TRBV2 and TRBJ2-1; D remains ambiguous. From germline, CDR1 is SNHLY and CDR2 FYNNEI. V was clipped by 2 bases and J by 1 base, with 3 bases between them. The CDR3 has 13 amino acids. CDR3 residues: CASSERSYNEQFF. The CDR3 coding sequence is TGTGCCAGCAGTGAACGATCCTACAATGAGCAGTTCTTC.

The chain uses TRBV10-3 and TRBJ1-4; D is perhaps TRBD1 (6 bases). The V gene's germline CDR1 is ENHRY and CDR2 SYGVKD. CDR3 length: 16 amino acids. Trimming left V 3 bases short and J 2 bases short, with 13 bases between. CDR3 amino acids: CAISDSAGATNEKLFF. CDR3 DNA sequence: TGTGCCATCAGTGACTCTGCAGGGGCGACTAATGAAAAACTGTTTTTT.